This entry describes one T cell receptor (beta chain). The target antigen is unknown. An Oncomine TCR Beta short-read assay was used to sequence the DNA from cultured CD4+ T cells. The source of extracted genomic DNA was cultured CD4+ T cells. One entry per CDR3 protein results from TCRdb running MiXCR on the PCR reads. The sample comprises roughly 9,000 distinct CDR3 sequences, about 65% of which are singletons, and about 24% rests with the top ten. This specimen belongs to a study of vaccination and CD4 T cells after COVID-19. Study in general: Cellular stimulation was performed using overlapping spike peptides derived from SARS-CoV-2, HCoV-NL63, HCoV-OC43 and HCoV-229E.

Treatment denoted: roughly 11-day PBMC culture with coronavirus spike peptide pools or control peptides (ViraFEST assay). ViraFEST sequenced TCRs after peptide-pool expansion of antigen-specific T cells. CDR3 length: 15 amino acids. V lost 4 bases and J lost 0, with 9 bases in between. From germline, CDR1 is MNHEY and CDR2 SVGEGT. Broader study findings: Clonotypes reactive to SARS-CoV-2 had a median that went up from 21 to 38, but not significantly.

This TCR came from a human donor who had recovered from COVID-19. This chain connects TRBV6-2 or TRBV6-3 to TRBJ2-2, with a tentative D call TRBD1 (6 bases). The sample consisted of CD4+ T cells from blood, cultured in vitro. The CDR3 reads CASSWTAANTGELFF. DNA of the CDR3: TGTGCCAGCAGTTGGACAGCGGCGAACACCGGGGAGCTGTTTTTT.